A single sample gave rise to the 11 T cell receptor beta chains below, sequenced in a study of cytotoxic CD8 clonotypes in ibrutinib-treated CLL. Repertoires were generated with immunoSEQ multiplex PCR, while TCRdb's copy carries only in-frame clones and drops some. The table records just over 200,000 clones, more than 75% of them present only once. The material was PBMCs, obtained after 12 months of ibrutinib treatment. These receptors were obtained from a human donor with chronic lymphocytic leukemia.

J is TRBJ1-4 and V is TRBV7-9, with no clear D. Germline CDR1 reads SEHNR; CDR2 reads FQNEAQ (reference sequence). The ends were cut back, 1 base at V and 2 bases at J, with 8 bases in the middle. The CDR3 has 15 residues. The CDR3 here is CASSLGPRTNEKLFF. The CDR3 DNA is TGTGCCAGCAGCTTAGGACCCCGGACTAATGAAAAACTGTTTTTT.

This clone was detected a few times. The genes are TRBV18 and TRBJ1-2; D not certain. The V gene lost 3 bases and the J gene lost 7 bases, with 18 bases spanning the gap. CDR1 is KGHSH, CDR2 LQKENI, per germline. The CDR3 is 15 amino acids. The CDR3 reads CASSPGSTQVVGYTF. In nucleotides, the CDR3 is TGTGCCAGCTCACCTGGTTCCACGCAGGTAGTTGGCTACACCTTC.

The genes are TRBV5-4 and TRBJ2-2, with D uncertain. The CDR3 runs to 14 residues. Per the germline V gene, CDR1 is SGHNT and CDR2 is YYREEE (reference sequence). V was cut by 4 bases and J by 0 bases, with 7 bases left in between. The chain's CDR3 is CASSLGANTGELFF. The DNA of the CDR3 is TGTGCCAGCAGCCTTGGGGCGAACACCGGGGAGCTGTTTTTT. The variable domain in full, completed from reference TRBV5-4 and TRBJ2-2, reads ETGVTQSPTHLIKTRGQQVTLRCSSQSGHNTVSWYQQALGQGPQFIFQYYREEENGRGNFPPRFSGLQFPNYSSELNVNALELDDSALYLCASSLGANTGELFFGEGSRLTVL.

The V call is TRBV2, the J call TRBJ2-5, with a tentative D call TRBD1 (8 bases). The CDR3 loop spans 14 amino acids. Germline V lookup: CDR1 SNHLY, CDR2 FYNNEI. V lost 5 bases to trimming and J lost 5 bases, with 15 bases between them. The DNA for the CDR3 is TGTGCCAGCAGTACACAGGGGGGGTTGGAGACCCAGTACTTC. Encoded protein: CASSTQGGLETQYF.

V is TRBV10-1 and J is TRBJ2-7; 10 bases match TRBD1. This CDR3 comprises 14 residues. CDR1 and CDR2 from the germline V gene are WNHNN and SYGVQD (reference sequence). V dropped 4 bases and J dropped 6; count of bases not matched to a gene: 6. DNA of the CDR3: TGCGCCAGCAGTGCGAGACAGGGGGCCGTCGAGCAGTACTTC. Protein: CASSARQGAVEQYF.

This chain uses TRBV7-9 with TRBJ2-7; a weak D match, TRBD2 (5 bases). Per germline, CDR1 SEHNR and CDR2 FQNEAQ (reference sequence). V gave up 5 bases and J gave up 4 bases, with 15 bases separating them. This CDR3 is built from 14 residues. CDR3 region: CASSRTGNDYEQYF. CDR3 DNA sequence: TGTGCCAGCAGCAGGACCGGGAACGATTACGAGCAGTACTTC.

V is TRBV11-2 and J is TRBJ2-7, with a possible D match to TRBD2 (6 bases). CDR1 SGHAT and CDR2 FQNNGV come from the germline V gene. V was clipped by 0 bases and J by 4 bases, with 10 bases between them. The CDR3 has 14 amino acids. CDR3 bases: TGTGCCAGCAGCTTAGATGGGGGAGGATACGAGCAGTACTTC. Translating it yields CASSLDGGGYEQYF.

The chain joins TRBV11-3 to TRBJ2-1; D perhaps matches TRBD2 (7 bases). Between the trimmed V and J ends, which lost 2 bases and 2 bases, there was a span of 19 bases. Germline-derived CDR1 and CDR2 are SGHNT and YENEEA. This CDR3 comprises 18 residues. DNA for the CDR3: TGTGCCAGCAGCTTATCACAGGGAGGGTCCACGACCTACAATGAGCAGTTCTTC. Its protein is CASSLSQGGSTTYNEQFF.

The chain is built from TRBV6-5 and TRBJ2-4; D unclear. Trimming cost V 0 bases and J 9 bases, with 9 bases left between them. The CDR3 contains 13 residues. Germline loops: CDR1 MNHEY, CDR2 SVGAGI. CDR3 loop: CASSYSSGRIQYF. In DNA, the CDR3 is TGTGCCAGCAGTTACTCCTCCGGGCGCATTCAGTACTTC.

The genes are TRBV5-1 and TRBJ1-1; D unclear. The CDR3 runs 14 residues. In germline, CDR1 is SGHRS, CDR2 YFSETQ. Trimming pared 2 bases from V and 1 base from J, leaving 9 bases between. CDR3 DNA: TGCGCCAGCAGCTTCCAGGTCGGGAACACTGAAGCTTTCTTT. Translated, it gives CASSFQVGNTEAFF.

This clone showed up many times. The chain carries TRBV28 and TRBJ2-7; tentatively, D is TRBD1 (5 bases). Germline lookup yields CDR1 MDHEN and CDR2 SYDVKM. The V gene lost 2 bases and the J gene lost 2 bases, with 13 bases spanning the gap. This CDR3 region has 15 residues. The DNA of the CDR3 is TGTGCCAGCAGTTTACCGGGCAAGGGGACCTACGAGCAGTACTTC. This translates into CASSLPGKGTYEQYF.